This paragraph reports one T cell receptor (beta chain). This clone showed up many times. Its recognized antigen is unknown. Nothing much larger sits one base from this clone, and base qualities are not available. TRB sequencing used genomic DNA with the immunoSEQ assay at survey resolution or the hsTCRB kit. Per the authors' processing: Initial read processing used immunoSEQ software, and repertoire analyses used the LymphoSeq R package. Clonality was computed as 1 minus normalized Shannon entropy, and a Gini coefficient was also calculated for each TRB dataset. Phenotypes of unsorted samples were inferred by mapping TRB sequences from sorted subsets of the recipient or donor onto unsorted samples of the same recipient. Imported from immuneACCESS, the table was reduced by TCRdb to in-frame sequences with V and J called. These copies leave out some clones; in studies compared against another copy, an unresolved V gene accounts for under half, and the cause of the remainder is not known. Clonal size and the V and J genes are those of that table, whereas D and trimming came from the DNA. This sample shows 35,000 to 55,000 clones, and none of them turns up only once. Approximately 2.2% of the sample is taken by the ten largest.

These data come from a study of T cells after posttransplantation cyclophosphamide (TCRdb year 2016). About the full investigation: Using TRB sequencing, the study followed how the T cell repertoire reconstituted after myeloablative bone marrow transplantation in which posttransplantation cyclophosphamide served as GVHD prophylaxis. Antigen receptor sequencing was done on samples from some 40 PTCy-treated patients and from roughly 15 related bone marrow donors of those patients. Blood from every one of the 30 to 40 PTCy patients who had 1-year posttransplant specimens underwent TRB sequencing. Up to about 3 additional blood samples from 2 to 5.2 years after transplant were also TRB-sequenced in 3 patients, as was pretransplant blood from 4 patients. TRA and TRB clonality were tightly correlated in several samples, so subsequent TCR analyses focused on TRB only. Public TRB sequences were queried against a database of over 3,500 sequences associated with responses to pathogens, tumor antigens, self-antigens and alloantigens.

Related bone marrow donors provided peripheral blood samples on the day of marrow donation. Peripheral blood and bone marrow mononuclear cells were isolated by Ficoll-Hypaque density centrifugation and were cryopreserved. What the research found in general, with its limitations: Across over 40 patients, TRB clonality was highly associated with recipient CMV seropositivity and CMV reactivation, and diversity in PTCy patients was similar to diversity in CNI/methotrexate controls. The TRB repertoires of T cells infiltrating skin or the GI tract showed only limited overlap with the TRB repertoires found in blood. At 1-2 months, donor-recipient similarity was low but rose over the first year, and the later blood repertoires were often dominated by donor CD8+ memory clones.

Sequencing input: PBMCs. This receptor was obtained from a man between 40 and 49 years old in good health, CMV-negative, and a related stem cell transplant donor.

The CDR3 is CASSYLGQVNTEAFF. The nucleotide sequence reads TGTGCCAGCAGTTACCTAGGACAAGTGAACACTGAAGCTTTCTTT. The rearranged segments are TRBV6-5 and TRBJ1-1; perhaps TRBD1 is the D gene, with 5 bases matching. Spanning cysteine to phenylalanine, the CDR3 consists of 15 amino acids. CDR3 DNA only is kept here, 45 bases in frame from base 1. Between the V and J ends, shortened by 2 bases and 0 bases respectively, the junction contains 10 bases. Looking up the germline V gene yields CDR1 MNHEY and CDR2 SVGAGI.